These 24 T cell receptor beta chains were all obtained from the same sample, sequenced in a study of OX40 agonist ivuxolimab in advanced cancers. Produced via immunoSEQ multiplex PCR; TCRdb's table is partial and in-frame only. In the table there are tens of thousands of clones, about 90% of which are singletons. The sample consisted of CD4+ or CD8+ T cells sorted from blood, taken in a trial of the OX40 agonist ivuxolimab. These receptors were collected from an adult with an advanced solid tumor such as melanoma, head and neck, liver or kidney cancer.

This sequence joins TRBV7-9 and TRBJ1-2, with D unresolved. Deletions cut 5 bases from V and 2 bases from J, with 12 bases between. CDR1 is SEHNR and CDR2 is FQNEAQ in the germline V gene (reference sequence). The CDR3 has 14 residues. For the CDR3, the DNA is TGTGCCAGCAGCCATAAGGAGGTGAACTATGGCTACACCTTC. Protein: CASSHKEVNYGYTF.

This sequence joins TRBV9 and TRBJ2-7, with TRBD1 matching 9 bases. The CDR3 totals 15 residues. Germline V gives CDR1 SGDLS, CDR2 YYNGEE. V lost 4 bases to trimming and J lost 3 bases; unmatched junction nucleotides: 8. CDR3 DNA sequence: TGTGCCAGCAGCTCATCAGGACAGGGGCTCTACGAGCAGTACTTC. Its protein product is CASSSSGQGLYEQYF.

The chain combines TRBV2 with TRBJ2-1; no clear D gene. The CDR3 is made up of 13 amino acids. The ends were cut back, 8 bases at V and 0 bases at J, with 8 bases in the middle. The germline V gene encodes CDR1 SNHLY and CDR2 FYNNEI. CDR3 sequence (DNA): TGTGCCAGCGTTGAGGCCTCCTACAATGAGCAGTTCTTC. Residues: CASVEASYNEQFF.

CDR3 coding DNA: TGCGCCAGCAGCTTGTTGCGCAATGAGCAGTTCTTC. Its translation: CASSLLRNEQFF. The chain is built from TRBV5-1 and TRBJ2-1; unclear D gene. Germline V CDR1 and CDR2: SGHRS, YFSETQ. The ends were cut back, 1 base at V and 6 bases at J, with 5 bases in the middle. CDR3 size: 12 residues.

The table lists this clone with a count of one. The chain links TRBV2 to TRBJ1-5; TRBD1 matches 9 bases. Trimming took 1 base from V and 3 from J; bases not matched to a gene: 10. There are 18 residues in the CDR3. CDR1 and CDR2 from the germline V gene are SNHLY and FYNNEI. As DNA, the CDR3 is TGTGCCAGCAGTGAAGACAGCTTTGACAGGGGGATCAATCAGCCCCAGCATTTT. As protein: CASSEDSFDRGINQPQHF. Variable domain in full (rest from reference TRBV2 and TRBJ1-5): EPEVTQTPSHQVTQMGQEVILRCVPISNHLYFYWYRQILGQKVEFLVSFYNNEISEKSEIFDDQFSVERPDGSNFTLKIRSTKLEDSAMYFCASSEDSFDRGINQPQHFGDGTRLSIL.

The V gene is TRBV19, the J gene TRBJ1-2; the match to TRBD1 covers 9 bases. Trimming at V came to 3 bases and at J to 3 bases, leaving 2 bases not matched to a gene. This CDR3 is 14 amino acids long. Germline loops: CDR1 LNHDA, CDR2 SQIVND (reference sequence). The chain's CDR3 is CASSMGQGHYGYTF. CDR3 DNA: TGTGCCAGTAGTATGGGACAGGGACACTATGGCTACACCTTC.

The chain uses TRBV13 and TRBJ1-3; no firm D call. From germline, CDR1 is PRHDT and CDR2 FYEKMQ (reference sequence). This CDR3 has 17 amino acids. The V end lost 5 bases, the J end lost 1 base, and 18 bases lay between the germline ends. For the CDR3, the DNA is TGTGCCAGCAGCCCACCGCGGATCGGAATATCTGGAAACACCATATATTTT. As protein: CASSPPRIGISGNTIYF.

The CDR3 loop reads CASKWTKGGKNIQYF. The CDR3 nucleotides are TGCGCCAGCAAATGGACAAAAGGAGGCAAAAACATTCAGTACTTC. The chain uses TRBV10-1 and TRBJ2-4, with D possibly called TRBD1 or TRBD2 (5 bases each). Deletions cut 7 bases from V and 3 bases from J, with 16 bases between. The CDR3 has 15 residues. Germline CDR1 reads WNHNN; CDR2 reads SYGVQD (reference sequence).

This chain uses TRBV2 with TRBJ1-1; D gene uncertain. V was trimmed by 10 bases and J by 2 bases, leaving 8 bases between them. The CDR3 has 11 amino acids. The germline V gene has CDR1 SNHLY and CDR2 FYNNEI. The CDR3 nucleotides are TGTGCCACGCAAACCAACACTGAAGCTTTCTTT. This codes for CATQTNTEAFF.

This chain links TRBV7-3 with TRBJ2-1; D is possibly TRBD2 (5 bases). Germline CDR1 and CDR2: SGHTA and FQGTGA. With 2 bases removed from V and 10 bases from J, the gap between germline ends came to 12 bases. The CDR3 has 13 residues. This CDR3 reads CASSLDNQREQFF. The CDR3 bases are TGTGCCAGCAGCTTAGATAACCAGCGGGAGCAGTTCTTC.

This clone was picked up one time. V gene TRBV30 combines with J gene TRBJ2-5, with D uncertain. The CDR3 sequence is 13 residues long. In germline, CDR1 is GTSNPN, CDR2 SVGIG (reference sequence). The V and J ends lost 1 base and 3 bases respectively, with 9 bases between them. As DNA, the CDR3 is TGTGCCTGGAGTGATCCTAGAGAAGAGACCCAGTACTTC. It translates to CAWSDPREETQYF. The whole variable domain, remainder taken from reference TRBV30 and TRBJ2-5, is SQTIHQWPATLVQPVGSPLSLECTVEGTSNPNLYWYRQAAGRGLQLLFYSVGIGQISSEVPQNLSASRPQDRQFILSSKKLLLSDSGFYLCAWSDPREETQYFGPGTRLLVL.

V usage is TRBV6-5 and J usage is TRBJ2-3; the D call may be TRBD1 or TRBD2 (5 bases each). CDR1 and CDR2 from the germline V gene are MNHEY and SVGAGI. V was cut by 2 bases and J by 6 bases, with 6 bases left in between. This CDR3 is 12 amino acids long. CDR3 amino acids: CASSYEGDTQYF. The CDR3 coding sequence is TGTGCCAGCAGTTACGAGGGGGATACGCAGTATTTT.

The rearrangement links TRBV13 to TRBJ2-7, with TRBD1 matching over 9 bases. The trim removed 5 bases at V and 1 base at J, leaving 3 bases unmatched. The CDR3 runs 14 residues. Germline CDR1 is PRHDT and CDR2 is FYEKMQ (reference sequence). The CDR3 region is CASSKQGASYEQYF. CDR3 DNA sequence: TGTGCCAGCAGCAAACAGGGGGCTTCCTACGAGCAGTACTTC.

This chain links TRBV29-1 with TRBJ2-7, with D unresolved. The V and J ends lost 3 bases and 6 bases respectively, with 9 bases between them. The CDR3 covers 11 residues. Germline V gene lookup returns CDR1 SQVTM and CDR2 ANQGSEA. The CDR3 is CSVDRAGEQYF. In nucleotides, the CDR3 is TGCAGCGTTGATCGGGCCGGCGAGCAGTACTTC.

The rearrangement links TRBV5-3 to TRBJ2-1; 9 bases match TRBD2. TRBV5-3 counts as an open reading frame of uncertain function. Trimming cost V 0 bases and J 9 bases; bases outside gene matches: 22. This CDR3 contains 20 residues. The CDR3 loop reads CARSLGASGKFLGSYIEQFF. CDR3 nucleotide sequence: TGTGCCAGAAGCTTGGGGGCTAGCGGGAAATTCCTAGGTAGTTATATTGAGCAGTTCTTC.

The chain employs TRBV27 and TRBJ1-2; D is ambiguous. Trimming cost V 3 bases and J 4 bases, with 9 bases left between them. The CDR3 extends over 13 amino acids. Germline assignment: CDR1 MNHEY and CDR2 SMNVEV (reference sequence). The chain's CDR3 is CASSFIPIYGYTF. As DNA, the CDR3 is TGTGCCAGCAGTTTCATCCCCATCTATGGCTACACCTTC.

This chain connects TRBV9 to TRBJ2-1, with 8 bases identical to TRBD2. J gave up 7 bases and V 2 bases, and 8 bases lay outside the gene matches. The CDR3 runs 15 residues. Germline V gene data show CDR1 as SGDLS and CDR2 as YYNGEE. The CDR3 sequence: CASSVSGKGRNEQFF. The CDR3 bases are TGTGCCAGCAGCGTTAGCGGGAAGGGGAGGAATGAGCAGTTCTTC.

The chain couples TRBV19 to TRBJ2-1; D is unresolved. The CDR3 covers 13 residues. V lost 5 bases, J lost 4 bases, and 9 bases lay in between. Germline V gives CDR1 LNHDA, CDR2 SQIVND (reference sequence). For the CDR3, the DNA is TGTGCCAGTAGTTGGGGTCAGTACAATGAGCAGTTCTTC. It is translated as CASSWGQYNEQFF.

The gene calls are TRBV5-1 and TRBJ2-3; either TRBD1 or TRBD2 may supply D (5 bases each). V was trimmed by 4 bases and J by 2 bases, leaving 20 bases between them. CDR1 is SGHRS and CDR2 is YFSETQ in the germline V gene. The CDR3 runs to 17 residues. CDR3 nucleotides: TGCGCCAGCAGCAAGGGGACGGCTTCCCCCCCCACAGATACGCAGTATTTT. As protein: CASSKGTASPPTDTQYF.

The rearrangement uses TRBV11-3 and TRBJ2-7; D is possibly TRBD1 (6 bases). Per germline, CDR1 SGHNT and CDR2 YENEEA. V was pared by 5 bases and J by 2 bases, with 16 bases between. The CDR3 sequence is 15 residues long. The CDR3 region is CASSPDRSPTYEQYF. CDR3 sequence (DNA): TGTGCCAGCAGCCCAGACAGGTCCCCAACCTACGAGCAGTACTTC.

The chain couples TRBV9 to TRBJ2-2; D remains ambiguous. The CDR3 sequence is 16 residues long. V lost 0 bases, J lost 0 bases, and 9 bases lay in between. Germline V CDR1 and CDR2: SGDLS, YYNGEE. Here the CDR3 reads CASSVEFDSNTGELFF. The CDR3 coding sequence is TGTGCCAGCAGCGTAGAGTTCGATTCGAACACCGGGGAGCTGTTTTTT.

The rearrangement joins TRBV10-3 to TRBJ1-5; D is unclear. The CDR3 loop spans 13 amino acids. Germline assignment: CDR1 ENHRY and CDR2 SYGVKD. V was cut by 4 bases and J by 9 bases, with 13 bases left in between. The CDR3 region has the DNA TGTGCCATCAGTGTCGACGACGGTGGGCCCCAGCATTTT. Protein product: CAISVDDGGPQHF.

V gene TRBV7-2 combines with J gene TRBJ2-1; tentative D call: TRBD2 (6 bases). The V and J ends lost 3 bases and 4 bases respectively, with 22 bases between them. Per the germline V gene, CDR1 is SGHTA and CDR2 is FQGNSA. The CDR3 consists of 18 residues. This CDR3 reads CASSLVDYEREKYNEQFF. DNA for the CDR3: TGTGCCAGCAGCTTGGTTGACTATGAACGGGAGAAATACAATGAGCAGTTCTTC.

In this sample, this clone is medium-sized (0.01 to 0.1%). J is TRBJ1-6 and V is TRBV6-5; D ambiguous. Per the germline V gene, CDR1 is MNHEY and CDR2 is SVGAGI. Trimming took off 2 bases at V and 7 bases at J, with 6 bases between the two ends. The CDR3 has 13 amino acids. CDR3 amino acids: CASSYGPNSPLHF. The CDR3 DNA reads TGTGCCAGCAGTTACGGTCCGAATTCACCCCTCCACTTT.